This TCR beta chain was documented in a study of human T cells and chemical hapten exposure. Study context: The sensitizer, 2% DPC, was used on around 2 cm by around 2 cm of upper inner arm skin. Patients were mainly female, each with alopecia areata, totalis or universalis. From small differences in pooled library volume came most of the variation in per-sample TCR yields.

Specified time point: patch test 1, 2 weeks after DPC sensitization. Treatment meaning: therapeutic diphenylcyclopropenone sensitization with weekly scalp DPC. Unseparated into fractions, whole blood served as the source from which total RNA was extracted. TCRdb re-called the RACE reads through MiXCR, storing one row per CDR3 protein. There are roughly 50,000 distinct CDR3 sequences in the sample; 11% occur only once, and around 1.8% lies in the top ten. There are 14 residues in the CDR3. V lost 5 bases to trimming and J lost 3 bases; unmatched junction nucleotides: 3. This clonotype was picked up a small number of times.

The specimen comprised whole blood, sampled in connection with sensitization to the hapten diphenylcyclopropenone (DPC). This sequence originates from a woman aged 40-49 years with alopecia areata. Some clones in this sample may be carry-over from other donors' samples. This chain connects TRBV12-3 or TRBV12-4 to TRBJ2-3; 9 nucleotides align to TRBD1. The CDR3 protein is CASSPGQGTDTQYF. The DNA for the CDR3 is TGTGCCAGCAGTCCCGGACAGGGGACAGATACGCAGTATTTT.